This TCR beta chain was recorded in a study of cytomegalovirus exposure and HLA in healthy donors (dated by TCRdb to the late 2010s). About the investigation overall: According to an earlier analysis of several hundred of the donors, 150 million to 200 million T cells yielded roughly 110 million unique TCR beta sequences and roughly 280 Gb of sequence data. An early release covering roughly 600 HLA-typed donors comprised roughly 300 gigabases of sequencing data and approximately 80 million unique TCR sequences. Of the 350 to 450 genotyped donors, approximately 80% fell in the genetic ancestry cluster associated with self-reported Caucasian donors. The aim of the study was to test whether cataloging public T cell receptors could identify signatures of past pathogen exposure. The study profiled the T cell repertoires of hundreds of subjects by immunosequencing and related them to cytomegalovirus serostatus. A separate validation cohort of more than 100 different subjects was used in addition to the approximately 640-subject first cohort. To predict cytomegalovirus infection status, the study combined high-throughput TCR immunosequencing, statistical association of individual TCRs with disease status, and machine learning. A later analysis re-examined previously published TCR beta repertoires from roughly 720 donors and added high-resolution HLA genotyping to investigate patterns of TCR occurrence. In the later analysis, no new phenotypic data were used to find candidate immune exposures; instead, reliance was placed on TCR beta sequences and their occurrence across donors. An earlier analysis of around 580 of the donors used high-throughput TCR beta sequencing to judge whether each TCR beta V gene segment behaved as functional or pseudogenic. Donor age, sex, ethnicity and CMV serostatus were compiled alongside the repertoire data. In a later genetic analysis, genome-wide SNP genotypes for 398 of the 666 donors were used, and that subset was treated as a discovery cohort. Every repertoire in the discovery cohort had been generated on one and the same sequencing platform. Both class I and class II loci were covered by HLA typing, at four-digit resolution. The number of donors typed differed by locus, with about 629-640 for A, B, C, DRB1 and DQB1, around 520 for DQA1, some 570 for DPA1, and about 450 for DPB1. About five DR-DQ haplotypes were treated as single units for association and clustering because of strong linkage in the cohort. On average, roughly 240,000 unique TCR beta nucleotide sequences were sequenced per donor among fewer than 500 genotyped donors of the cohort, with 15% to 20% of those sequences being non-productive. Overall results and qualifications from the work: Broadly in line with IMGT annotations, most TCR beta V segments showed up in productive rearrangements about 87% or about 30% of the time in an earlier analysis of approximately 640 of the donors. The earlier analysis of a few hundred of the donors excluded approximately 15 rarely observed V segments, including chromosome 9 orphons, because counts were too low. Immune exposure information for the cohort was limited to CMV serostatus. Strong co-occurrence of HLA alleles, especially DR and DQ, made assigning TCR associations to individual alleles difficult. The classifier was reported to diagnose cytomegalovirus status with high specificity and sensitivity in both the original cohort and the validation cohort. In vitro tests confirmed that a few of the cytomegalovirus-associated TCR beta chains recognize cytomegalovirus antigens. The presence/absence analyses assumed that sequencing depth was roughly uniform across donors, and that assumption may not be true. The study gave a list of under 200 TCR beta chains associated with cytomegalovirus. A later analysis found that TCR association rates varied across HLA loci, with DRB1 alleles showing the most associated TCRs and HLA-C alleles the fewest. Because HLA typing was missing for some donors at each locus, association tests included only the typed subset. Most TCR sequences were observed very rarely across donors, whereas some public TCRs were present in many individuals. According to a later analysis, most CMV-associated TCR beta chains appeared to be HLA-restricted, and the HLA associations seemed to be driven largely by CMV exposure. Only TCR beta chains were sequenced in this cohort, and the absence of alpha or paired-chain data limited detectable features. The sequencing pipeline was judged likely to have produced a cluster of highly shared sequence variants as a technical artifact. A later analysis reported that several top co-occurrence clusters appeared linked to parvovirus B19, influenza, CMV and Epstein-Barr virus. A later analysis associated approximately 17,000 TCR beta sequences with specific HLA alleles at a false discovery rate of 0.05. Compared with equally common non-associated chains, HLA-associated TCR beta chains in a later analysis were more clonally expanded and had lower generation probabilities. A further reported finding was that TCR beta sequences accurately predicted the HLA-A and HLA-B alleles for most subjects in the first cohort. Linkage disequilibrium might explain the correlated functional status among segregating V segments, but an unknown experimental factor could not be excluded. According to a later genetic analysis, donors in an Asian-associated ancestry cluster had fewer N-insertions in productive TCRs than the roughly 670-donor mean. In a later genetic analysis, a missense DCLRE1C variant was associated with V-gene and J-gene trimming of TCR beta chains, and the association was replicated in an independent cohort. The authors suggested that the approach could potentially be generalized to other disease states and immunological phenotypes.

The cohort consisted of approximately 690 healthy bone marrow donors. All cohort members were sampled while nominally healthy, although unrecorded immune exposures were likely present. CMV serostatus was recorded as positive for 289 and negative for about half of the 666 cohort members, whereas no CMV serostatus was recorded for the donor in question. A peripheral blood sample was provided by each donor, and peripheral blood mononuclear cells were used for TCR beta sequencing. Genomic DNA was extracted from the blood cell samples with the Qiagen DNeasy Blood Extraction Kit. The library came from the immunoSEQ multiplex PCR assay. The multiplex PCR relied on a mix of 60 forward primers for TCR Vbeta segments and 13 reverse primers for TCR Jbeta segments. A multiplex PCR assay on genomic DNA amplified the CDR3 region of rearranged TCR beta genes. The Illumina HiSeq System was used to sequence the amplified TCR beta libraries as 87-base-pair reads. Concerning the study's data processing: Across the 670 or so repertoires, a later analysis counted 78 million or so unique TCR beta chains, around 11 million of which were shared by at least two donors. To remove PCR and sequencing errors, raw reads were error-corrected and collapsed into unique sequences using a nearest-neighbor algorithm that merged closely related sequences. Alignment of CDR3 sequences to IMGT reference sequences was used to assign V, D and J gene segments. For a sequence to be retained, at least a six-nucleotide match to both a V gene segment and a J gene segment was required. A rearrangement counted as productive if the CDR3 had no stop codons and remained in frame with V and J, and every other rearrangement counted as non-productive. CDR3 was defined by IMGT convention, running from the second conserved V-encoded cysteine to the conserved J-encoded phenylalanine. In an earlier analysis of around 540 of the donors, sequences lacking an unambiguous match to a single V gene segment were excluded. An earlier analysis of some 500 of the donors classified V segments as functional when productive rearrangements were above 56.7% and as segregating when the standard deviation between donors was above 5%. To diagnose cytomegalovirus status from the catalog of TCR beta chain sequences, a statistical classification framework was built. A later analysis assigned V and J genes by comparing TCR nucleotide sequences with IMGT/GENE-DB human TR gene sequences. Using the TCRdist pipeline, a later analysis assigned CDR3 sequences along with most-parsimonious VDJ recombination scenarios. In a later analysis, every TCR beta chain was defined by the combination of its CDR3 amino acid sequence and its V-gene family, and reads without a unique V-gene family were dropped. In a later analysis, a few hundred highly shared, low-generation-probability nucleotide sequences were removed to address suspected cross-contamination and a sequencing artifact. In a later analysis, a clonal expansion index for each public chain was calculated from normalized within-repertoire ranks of inferred template counts. In a later analysis, generation probabilities were computed using a VDJ recombination model fitted to out-of-frame rearrangements, and the results were checked against IGoR. In a later analysis, TCR-TCR, TCR-HLA and TCR-CMV co-occurrence was scored with hypergeometric tests, and a repertoire-size bias correction was applied to TCR pairs. In a later analysis, false discovery rates were estimated by permuting HLA or CMV assignments 20 times. A later analysis grouped co-occurring TCRs with DBSCAN, adding TCRdist sequence similarity when clustering within HLA-allele-positive subsets. Repertoires with fewer than 30,000 or more than 120,000 public chains were left out of co-occurrence clustering, as were four to six repertoires with anomalous nucleotide sharing. Drawn from immuneACCESS, this table holds only the in-frame rearrangements with V and J called that TCRdb kept. Clones are partly lost; checked studies trace under half to an unresolved V gene and leave the rest unexplained. Clone size and the V and J calls come from that table; the DNA yielded D and trimming. This sample lists around 70,000 clones; approximately 80% were detected once. The biggest ten clones account for 6.5% to 7% of the sample.

Notes on this clone: Its antigen specificity is not known. No clone much larger than this one lies a single base away; base qualities are absent.

The sequenced sample consisted of PBMCs. The receptor was isolated from a human donor in good health.

The CDR3 protein sequence reads: CASSIDYTGLNGYTF. The sequenced DNA: TGTGCCAGTAGTATAGACTATACAGGATTAAATGGCTACACCTTC. The chain couples TRBV19 to TRBJ1-2; the D region possibly corresponds to TRBD1 (5 bases align). A distance of 14 bases separates the germline ends of V and J, which lose 0 bases and 6 bases respectively. The CDR3 measures 15 amino acids from cysteine to phenylalanine. Only the CDR3 DNA stays, 45 bases, in frame from base 1. CDR1 and CDR2, looked up from the germline V gene (reference sequence), are LNHDA and SQIVND.